Each of the 16 T cell receptor beta chains below was sequenced from the same sample in a study of regulatory T cells in long-lasting Graves disease (dated by TCRdb to the early 2020s). The sample's time point label, in plain terms: persistent/refractory GD, antithyroid drugs over 5 years with positive TRAb. RNA was extracted from PBMCs in TRIzol for both TCR sequencing and RNA sequencing. Library prep was done by multiplex PCR. The sequencer listed for this sample is Illumina HiSeq 4000. To build TCR beta libraries, CDR3 regions were amplified by Arm-PCR using iRepertoire HTBI primers. The public reads were quality trimmed at Q25 with fastp and then assembled into clones with MiXCR by TCRdb, keeping productive beta chains. Each CDR3 protein appears once, grouped with its most common genes and DNA. This sample gives approximately 500,000 distinct CDR3 sequences in total; 20% to 25% of them show up just once. The top ten constitute about 7% of the sample.

Sequenced here: peripheral blood mononuclear cells (PBMCs), sampled when the disease was refractory, from a patient treated with antithyroid drugs. The receptors come from a female donor with Graves disease.

The chain recombines TRBV7-6 with TRBJ2-7; D is perhaps TRBD2 (5 bases). V lost 6 bases to trimming and J lost 8 bases, with 23 bases between them. This CDR3 region has 15 residues. CDR1 and CDR2 from the germline V gene are SGHVS and FNYEAQ. CDR3 protein: CASSRGRTGDGKQYF. The CDR3 DNA sequence: TGTGCCAGCAGTCGCGGACGGACCGGGGATGGCAAGCAGTACTTC.

The chain uses TRBV2 and TRBJ2-7, with 12 positions matching TRBD1. Germline V gene data show CDR1 as SNHLY and CDR2 as FYNNEI. The junction had 3 bases not matched to a gene; V was cut back by 2 bases and J by 4 bases. There are 15 residues in the CDR3. The DNA of the CDR3 is TGTGCCAGCAGTGAATGGGACAGGGGGCATTACGAGCAGTACTTC. It codes for CASSEWDRGHYEQYF.

In DNA form, the CDR3 reads TGTGCCTGGAGCGGCGGGGCTGGCAATCAGCCCCAGCATTTT. It specifies CAWSGGAGNQPQHF. V usage is TRBV30 and J usage is TRBJ1-5; D is perhaps TRBD1 (5 bases). Germline V lookup: CDR1 GTSNPN, CDR2 SVGIG (reference sequence). This CDR3 region has 14 residues. Trimming took 3 bases from V and 2 from J, leaving 11 bases between them.

Details on this clonotype: A much larger clone differs from this one at a single base, so this may be a read error. The rearrangement links TRBV12-3 or TRBV12-4 to TRBJ2-5; D perhaps matches TRBD1 (6 bases). The CDR3 extends over 16 amino acids. With 5 bases removed from V and 4 bases from J, the gap between germline ends came to 20 bases. The CDR3 here is CASSPSWTENRETQYF. The CDR3 DNA is TGTGCCAGCAGTCCATCCTGGACAGAAAACCGAGAGACCCAGTACTTC.

This clonotype was found a few times. V usage is TRBV19 and J usage is TRBJ1-2; 7 nucleotides line up with TRBD1. Per germline, CDR1 LNHDA and CDR2 SQIVND (reference sequence). The CDR3 runs 13 residues. Trimming removed 6 bases from V and 6 bases from J; junction bases left unmatched: 7. CDR3 amino acids: CASRTGIGNGYTF. In DNA form, the CDR3 reads TGTGCCAGTAGGACAGGGATAGGGAATGGCTACACCTTC.

At least ten counts were recorded for this clonotype. The genes are TRBV29-1 and TRBJ1-2; a possible D gene is TRBD1 (6 bases). This CDR3 region has 14 residues. V was pared by 0 bases and J by 4 bases, with 12 bases between. CDR1 is SQVTM and CDR2 is ANQGSEA in the germline V gene. The CDR3 nucleotides read TGCAGCGTTGAAGATGAACTAGGGGGCTATGGCTACACCTTC. Translating it yields CSVEDELGGYGYTF.

The chain recombines TRBV2 with TRBJ1-4; weak D call: TRBD1 (6 bases). Looked up from germline, CDR1 is SNHLY and CDR2 is FYNNEI. This CDR3 contains 13 residues. V lost 4 bases and J 8 bases, leaving 11 bases between the germline ends. CDR3 DNA sequence: TGTGCCAGCAGTGTGGGGGCCGAAGAAAAACTGTTTTTT. This codes for CASSVGAEEKLFF.

Only a few counts were recorded for this clonotype. This chain links TRBV29-1 with TRBJ2-7; D gene uncertain. V was clipped by 0 bases and J by 5 bases, with 8 bases between them. The CDR3 runs 12 residues. Germline V gene lookup returns CDR1 SQVTM and CDR2 ANQGSEA. CDR3 DNA sequence: TGCAGCGTTGAAGATTCGGGTGACGAGCAGTACTTC. As protein: CSVEDSGDEQYF.

This chain connects TRBV4-3 to TRBJ2-7, with D perhaps TRBD2 (5 bases). V lost 5 bases and J lost 4, with 15 bases in between. CDR3 size: 14 residues. Looked up from germline, CDR1 is LGHNA and CDR2 is YSLEER. The CDR3: CASSEGSGPYEQYF. In nucleotides, the CDR3 is TGCGCCAGCAGCGAAGGGAGTGGCCCTTACGAGCAGTACTTC.

This clonotype was seen repeatedly, ten times or more. The CDR3 region has the DNA TGTGCCAGCAGTTTAGGGGGGGACGGAACCTACGAGCAGTACTTC. As protein: CASSLGGDGTYEQYF. V gene TRBV12-3 or TRBV12-4 combines with J gene TRBJ2-7; a possible D gene is TRBD2 (6 bases). This CDR3 is 15 amino acids long. Trimming took off 1 base at V and 2 bases at J, with 12 bases between the two ends.

This clonotype was seen many times. This CDR3 reads CASSLADRGAFF. The CDR3 nucleotides are TGTGCCAGCAGCTTGGCGGACAGGGGAGCTTTCTTT. The rearrangement uses TRBV5-6 and TRBJ1-1, with TRBD1 matching 9 bases. The ends lost 0 bases at V and 10 bases at J; junction bases unmatched: 1. The CDR3 sequence is 12 residues long. Germline CDR1 SGHDT, CDR2 YYEEEE.

With regard to this clonotype: Given a much more abundant clone one base away, this may be a read error. The rearrangement uses TRBV10-3 and TRBJ2-7; 8 nucleotides match TRBD1. CDR1 and CDR2 (germline): ENHRY, SYGVKD. With 0 bases clipped from V and 3 bases from J, the junction kept 7 bases outside the gene matches. CDR3 length: 16 residues. In DNA form, the CDR3 reads TGTGCCATCAGTGAGTCGGGACAGGAAGCCCTCTACGAGCAGTACTTC. As protein: CAISESGQEALYEQYF.

The sample holds many counts of this clonotype. Written as DNA, the CDR3 is TGCAGTGCTAGAGACTTGACTGAAGCTTTCTTT. It is translated as CSARDLTEAFF. The chain links TRBV20-1 to TRBJ1-1, with no clear D. CDR1 DFQATT and CDR2 SNEGSKA come from the germline V gene (reference sequence). The CDR3 loop spans 11 amino acids. V was shortened by 0 bases and J by 5 bases, with 4 bases between the two germline ends.

This clonotype was counted a few times. The chain recombines TRBV30 with TRBJ2-7; 8 nucleotides align to TRBD1. V trimming: 0 bases; J trimming: 2 bases; junction bases outside the gene matches: 6. The CDR3 sequence is 15 residues long. CDR1 GTSNPN and CDR2 SVGIG come from the germline V gene (reference sequence). The CDR3 loop reads CAWSVGDRGTYEQYF. CDR3 DNA: TGTGCCTGGAGTGTCGGAGACAGGGGCACCTACGAGCAGTACTTC.

This chain uses TRBV5-1 with TRBJ2-5; tentative D call: TRBD2 (6 bases). V lost 6 bases and J lost 0, with 15 bases in between. Germline loops: CDR1 SGHRS, CDR2 YFSETQ. The CDR3 is 15 amino acids. The CDR3 nucleotides read TGCGCCAGCAAAGGACTACGGGGGAACCAAGAGACCCAGTACTTC. This gives the protein CASKGLRGNQETQYF.

In this sample, this clonotype turned up many times. The rearrangement links TRBV28 to TRBJ1-4, with D perhaps TRBD1 (5 bases). From germline, CDR1 is MDHEN and CDR2 SYDVKM. Trimming shortened V by 7 bases and J by 8 bases, and 17 bases separated the two germline ends. This CDR3 has 14 residues. In DNA form, the CDR3 reads TGTGCCAGCACCTCAGGGCCCCTAGGGGAAAAACTGTTTTTT. As protein: CASTSGPLGEKLFF.